The T cell receptor beta chain described here comes from a study of T cells after yellow fever vaccination. TCRdb called the 5' RACE reads again in MiXCR, with one record for every CDR3 protein. The table shows about 220,000 distinct CDR3 sequences, with more than 3% occurring only once. Germline assignment: CDR1 MNHEY and CDR2 SVGEGT. The CDR3 consists of 17 residues. The V end lost 2 bases, the J end lost 0 bases, and 15 bases lay between the germline ends. This clonotype turned up a few times. The chain uses TRBV6-2 or TRBV6-3 and TRBJ2-3; D is possibly TRBD2 (6 bases). The clonotype originates from a man aged 18-30 years who received the YFV17D yellow fever vaccine. Sequencing used CD4+ T cells sorted from PBMCs, obtained 10 days after the yellow fever booster vaccination. The CDR3 region is CASSYNPGEISTDTQYF. As DNA, the CDR3 is TGTGCCAGCAGTTACAATCCGGGAGAGATAAGCACAGATACGCAGTATTTT.